The 21 T cell receptor beta chains below were found in one sample sequenced in a study of molecular identifiers for immune sequencing clone quantification. TCRdb processed the PCR reads anew with MiXCR; each CDR3 protein has one entry. The sample holds 80,000 to 100,000 distinct CDR3 sequences, roughly 26% seen once. Material: naive CD8+ T cells from blood, with Jurkat cell RNA spiked in. Described subset: FACS-sorted CD8+CD4-CCR7+CD45RA+ naive T cells. The receptors derive from a human donor in good health. Some libraries in this study had Jurkat cell RNA spiked in.

This clonotype occurred many times. One end of the junction does not line up with germline, which may come from a read error. This chain links TRBV5-1 with TRBJ2-7, with a tentative D call TRBD2 (5 bases). The CDR3 length is 13 residues. Per germline, CDR1 SGHRS and CDR2 YFSETQ. The CDR3: CASSLGAAYEQYF. The CDR3 nucleotides read TGTGCCAGCAGCTTGGGAGCAGCGTACGAGCAGTACTTC. The whole variable domain, filled in from reference TRBV5-1 and TRBJ2-7, reads KAGVTQTPRYLIKTRGQQVTLSCSPISGHRSVSWYQQTPGQGLQFLFEYFSETQRNKGNFPGRFSGRQFSNSRSEMNVSTLELGDSALYLCASSLGAAYEQYFGPGTRLTVT.

Comment on this clonotype: This may come from a read error, since a much larger clone is one base off. This chain joins TRBV6-5 and TRBJ1-1, with 7 positions matching TRBD1. Germline loops: CDR1 MNHEY, CDR2 SVGAGI. The CDR3 has 14 residues. CDR3 in amino acids: CASNYRGSNTEAFF. The CDR3 nucleotides read TGTGCCAGCAATTACAGGGGCTCGAACACTGAAGCTTTCTTT.

In its sample, this clonotype was seen many times. The chain links TRBV27 to TRBJ2-3, with 8 bases identical to TRBD1. This CDR3 contains 18 residues. After removal of 5 bases from V and 0 bases from J, the junction contained 13 bases not matched to a gene. Germline V gene sequence: CDR1 MNHEY, CDR2 SMNVEV (reference sequence). For the CDR3, the DNA is TGTGCCAGCAGTCCCCTGGGCCCCACAGGGGGGAGCACAGATACGCAGTATTTT. Its translation: CASSPLGPTGGSTDTQYF.

V and J are TRBV19 and TRBJ1-2; 8 bases fit TRBD1. CDR1 is LNHDA and CDR2 is SQIVND in the germline V gene (reference sequence). CDR3 length: 14 residues. Trimming cost V 4 bases and J 8 bases; bases outside gene matches: 9. The CDR3 reads CASSRTGTGGGYTF. The CDR3, as DNA: TGTGCCAGTAGTAGAACCGGGACAGGCGGCGGCTACACCTTC.

The table lists this clonotype with a few counts. This chain connects TRBV20-1 to TRBJ2-3, with TRBD2 identical over 14 bases. V lost 3 bases and J lost 2; bases outside the gene matches: 10. Germline V CDR1 and CDR2: DFQATT, SNEGSKA (reference sequence). CDR3 length: 18 residues. CDR3 loop: CSASGDRLAGGPTDTQYF. The DNA for the CDR3 is TGCAGTGCTAGTGGGGACCGACTAGCGGGGGGGCCCACAGATACGCAGTATTTT.

With regard to this clonotype: A read error may be the cause here, since a much bigger clone is one base away. V usage is TRBV6-5 and J usage is TRBJ2-1, with D perhaps matching TRBD2 (6 bases). The V and J ends lost 4 bases and 14 bases respectively, with 18 bases between them. Germline CDR1 is MNHEY and CDR2 is SVGAGI. The CDR3 has 13 residues. As DNA, the CDR3 is TGTGCCAGCAGTTTACACGGAGGGGACCCTGAGTTCTTC. Its protein product is CASSLHGGDPEFF.

The rearrangement joins TRBV2 to TRBJ2-7; 11 nucleotides align to TRBD1. V shed 5 bases, J shed 2 bases, and the junction held 8 bases outside the gene matches. Looked up from germline, CDR1 is SNHLY and CDR2 is FYNNEI. This CDR3 has 16 residues. The CDR3 DNA follows: TGTGCCAGCAGTTCAACACCGGGACAGGGGGCCTACGAGCAGTACTTC. This translates into CASSSTPGQGAYEQYF.

This clonotype has a count of ten or more. This rearrangement joins TRBV9 to TRBJ2-3, with D possibly matching TRBD2 (6 bases). V was pared by 0 bases and J by 1 base, with 9 bases between. CDR3 size: 15 residues. Germline V gene lookup returns CDR1 SGDLS and CDR2 YYNGEE. For the CDR3, the DNA is TGTGCCAGCAGCGTAGACTCTAGCGGCACAGATACGCAGTATTTT. Translated, it gives CASSVDSSGTDTQYF.

The table lists this clonotype with many counts. The chain links TRBV4-1 to TRBJ2-3, with D perhaps matching TRBD2 (5 bases). With 4 bases removed from V and 6 bases from J, the gap between germline ends came to 11 bases. CDR3 length: 13 residues. Germline CDR1 is MGHRA and CDR2 is YSYEKL. As DNA, the CDR3 is TGCGCCAGCAGCCTGGACTGGATGGATACGCAGTATTTT. This codes for CASSLDWMDTQYF.

This clonotype was detected only a few times. The chain is built from TRBV6-2 or TRBV6-3 and TRBJ2-6; 11 bases map to TRBD1. CDR3 length: 19 amino acids. V shed 7 bases and J 4 bases; nucleotides not matched to a gene: 15. Germline V CDR1 and CDR2: MNHEY, SVGEGT. CDR3 coding DNA: TGTGCCAGCAACTGGGCCGGGACAGGGGGTCCCAGGGGGGCCAACGTCCTGACTTTC. Its protein is CASNWAGTGGPRGANVLTF.

Points on this clonotype: It may be a read error: a sequence one base away is much more abundant. The chain uses TRBV28 and TRBJ2-1, with D possibly matching TRBD2 (5 bases). The CDR3 spans 16 residues. Trimming removed 5 bases at V and 2 bases at J, with 16 bases between. Germline V gene sequence: CDR1 MDHEN, CDR2 SYDVKM. CDR3 sequence (DNA): TGTGCCAGCAGTCCAACCGGGGTCAGCCCCTACAATGAGCAGTTCTTC. Its protein is CASSPTGVSPYNEQFF.

Concerning this clonotype: This may come from a read error, since a much larger clone is one base off. DNA for the CDR3: TGTGCCAGCAGTGGACAGGGATCGGACACTGAAGCTTTCTTT. Translation gives CASSGQGSDTEAFF. The chain joins TRBV6-1 to TRBJ1-1, with 7 bases that match TRBD1. J was trimmed by 3 bases and V by 4 bases; bases with no gene match: 5. The CDR3 is made up of 14 amino acids. CDR1 is MNHNS and CDR2 is SASEGT in the germline V gene.

As to this clonotype: This may be a read error: a much more frequent sequence differs by one nucleotide. This chain connects TRBV4-3 to TRBJ1-5, with 7 bases identical to TRBD1. V shed 0 bases and J 9 bases; nucleotides not matched to a gene: 11. Germline lookup yields CDR1 LGHNA and CDR2 YSLEER. The CDR3 has 16 amino acids. CDR3: CASSQDWDRSGRPQHF. The CDR3 DNA follows: TGCGCCAGCAGCCAAGATTGGGACAGATCGGGCCGGCCCCAGCATTTT.

This clonotype has a handful of counts. The rearrangement uses TRBV28 and TRBJ2-3; D uncertain. Germline loops: CDR1 MDHEN, CDR2 SYDVKM. There are 16 residues in the CDR3. With 6 bases removed from V and 0 bases from J, the gap between germline ends came to 16 bases. DNA for the CDR3: TGTGCCAGCAGCCTTGGCCTATTTACGAGCACAGATACGCAGTATTTT. Amino acid sequence: CASSLGLFTSTDTQYF.

This clonotype showed up many times. The rearrangement uses TRBV7-2 and TRBJ1-1; D is uncertain. Germline CDR1 and CDR2: SGHTA and FQGNSA. The V end lost 5 bases, the J end lost 0 bases, and 10 bases lay between the germline ends. CDR3 size: 14 residues. The CDR3 loop reads CASSVLIVNTEAFF. The CDR3 DNA sequence: TGTGCCAGCAGCGTCTTGATAGTGAACACTGAAGCTTTCTTT. The entire variable domain, with the rest obtained from reference TRBV7-2 and TRBJ1-1, is as follows: GAGVSQSPSNKVTEKGKDVELRCDPISGHTALYWYRQSLGQGLEFLIYFQGNSAPDKSGLPSDRFSAERTGGSVSTLTIQRTQQEDSAVYLCASSVLIVNTEAFFGQGTRLTVV.

Notes on this clonotype: One base away lies a much larger clone, so this may be a sequencing read error. The DNA of the CDR3 is TGTGCCACCAGTGATTCCTCCCTAGCGGGCGAAGATACGCAGTATTTT. Residues: CATSDSSLAGEDTQYF. This rearrangement joins TRBV24-1 to TRBJ2-3; 8 bases match TRBD2. V shed 2 bases, J shed 5 bases, and the junction held 8 bases outside the gene matches. The CDR3 extends over 16 amino acids. Germline CDR1 is KGHDR and CDR2 is SFDVKD.

This clonotype was detected ten times or more. V usage is TRBV3-1 and J usage is TRBJ2-3; 14 bases are a match to TRBD2. Per germline, CDR1 LGHDT and CDR2 YNNKEL (reference sequence). Trimming cost V 1 base and J 4 bases; bases outside gene matches: 7. The CDR3 runs to 18 residues. CDR3 nucleotides: TGTGCCAGCAGCCAAGTGACTAGCGGGGGGGCCGGTGCAGATACGCAGTATTTT. It translates to CASSQVTSGGAGADTQYF.

On this clonotype itself: This may be a read error, as it is one base from a much larger clone. The chain links TRBV7-2 to TRBJ2-3; possible D gene TRBD2, 6 bases. Germline lookup yields CDR1 SGHTA and CDR2 FQGNSA. This CDR3 is 13 amino acids long. The V end lost 2 bases, the J end lost 8 bases, and 11 bases lay between the germline ends. CDR3 nucleotides: TGTGCCAGCAGCTTATCGGGAGCAGCTACGCAGTATTTT. The encoded protein is CASSLSGAATQYF.

Remarks on this clonotype: One end of the junction varies from germline; a read error may be responsible. The CDR3 bases are TGCGCCAGCAGCCACGGACCGATCCCGAGGTCTGAAGCTCTCTTT. The encoded protein is CASSHGPIPRSEALF. The rearrangement links TRBV4-3 to TRBJ1-1; D gene uncertain. The CDR3 sequence is 15 residues long. Germline V gene data show CDR1 as LGHNA and CDR2 as YSLEER.

In its sample, this clonotype was seen a few times. The gene calls are TRBV7-9 and TRBJ2-7, with D perhaps TRBD2 (5 bases). CDR1 SEHNR and CDR2 FQNEAQ come from the germline V gene (reference sequence). This CDR3 region has 13 residues. Trimming left V 5 bases short and J 3 bases short, with 11 bases between. DNA of the CDR3: TGTGCCAGCAGCCCCGGGATCCTCTACGAGCAGTACTTC. It translates to CASSPGILYEQYF.

With regard to this clonotype: One end of the junction varies from germline; a read error may be responsible. This chain uses TRBV7-9 with TRBJ2-7, with D perhaps matching TRBD2 (6 bases). From germline, CDR1 is SEHNR and CDR2 FQNEAQ (reference sequence). The length of the CDR3 is 14 residues. CDR3 coding DNA: TGTGCCGGCAGCCCAAGGGACTTAACCTACGAGCAGTACTTC. It is translated as CAGSPRDLTYEQYF.